This T cell receptor beta chain was sequenced during a study of Graves' ophthalmopathy and Graves' hyperthyroidism. Study details: The study drew peripheral blood at initial diagnosis, before any treatment.

Findings of the study overall: Blood also held most thyroid clonotypes expanded above 0.001 frequency.

In germline, CDR1 is MNHEY, CDR2 SVGAGI. Trimming left V 4 bases short and J 6 bases short, with 16 bases between. The CDR3 consists of 15 residues. This clonotype was recorded at least ten times. Antigen unknown. If no ophthalmopathy appeared within 18 months of follow-up, hyperthyroidism was termed stable. Pregnancy or lactation, uncontrolled infections and other autoimmune diseases were grounds for excluding patients. Investigators amplified TCR beta CDR3 regions from RNA transcripts. In the first round, RT-PCR was carried out with HTBI primers, and a multiplex PCR formed the second round. TCRdb reprocessed the multiplex PCR reads with MiXCR, giving one entry per CDR3 protein. The profile shows more than 300,000 distinct CDR3 sequences, approximately 17% of them singletons.

The chain couples TRBV6-5 to TRBJ1-5; D possibly corresponds to TRBD1 (6 bases). Source material: peripheral blood. The clonotype originates from an adult woman with stable Graves' hyperthyroidism. The CDR3 is CASSLNRELGQPQHF. DNA for the CDR3: TGTGCCAGCAGTTTGAACAGGGAGCTCGGTCAGCCCCAGCATTTT.